This T cell receptor beta chain comes out of a study of graft-versus-host responses after intestinal transplantation. Study-wide background: Transplant recipients had multivisceral, liver-intestinal, or isolated intestinal grafts.

The germline CDR1 and CDR2 sequences are GTSNPN and SVGIG (reference sequence). This CDR3 is 12 amino acids long. Trimming cost V 4 bases and J 7 bases; bases outside gene matches: 7. Produced via immunoSEQ multiplex PCR; TCRdb's table is partial and in-frame only. The repertoire holds about 85,000 clones, 91% seen once, with around 7.6% in the top ten. Of note for this clone: What it binds is unknown.

The rearrangement links TRBV30 to TRBJ2-7; 7 bases are shared with TRBD2. This receptor was obtained from a human donor who was the organ donor for an intestinal transplant. Sequenced here: unstimulated CD8+ T cells sorted from spleen or lymph node cells, sampled before transplant. The chain's CDR3 is CAWNRLAQEQYF. CDR3 DNA: TGTGCCTGGAATCGACTAGCACAGGAGCAGTACTTC.